This entry lists 20 T cell receptor beta chains sequenced from one sample in a study of blood T cell repertoires in COVID-19. Clones were sequenced by immunoSEQ multiplex PCR, and TCRdb holds only the in-frame ones, with some missing. The repertoire includes under 250,000 clones, 84% of them detected once, and about 2.9% sits in the top ten. Source material: peripheral blood. The receptors here all came from a woman aged 30 to 39 who had recovered from COVID-19.

As regards this clone: Additional DNA sequences in this sample encode the identical CDR3. This chain joins TRBV7-9 and TRBJ2-7, with D possibly TRBD1 on 6 matching bases. Germline V gene lookup returns CDR1 SEHNR and CDR2 FQNEAQ (reference sequence). This CDR3 comprises 14 residues. V shed 6 bases and J shed 1 base, with 13 bases lying between them. The CDR3 loop reads CASSLQGSSYEQYF. CDR3 bases: TGTGCCAGCAGTTTACAGGGATCTTCCTACGAGCAGTACTTC.

This clone was recorded once. The rearrangement uses TRBV28 and TRBJ1-2; D is perhaps TRBD1 (5 bases). The CDR3 spans 16 residues. V was clipped by 2 bases and J by 1 base, with 14 bases between them. Germline loops: CDR1 MDHEN, CDR2 SYDVKM. Here the CDR3 reads CASSLGGGGFNYGYTF. The CDR3 DNA sequence: TGTGCCAGCAGTTTAGGGGGGGGAGGGTTTAACTATGGCTACACCTTC.

This clone was counted many times. The chain has TRBV2 and TRBJ2-1; TRBD2 matches at 12 bases. Trimming cost V 4 bases and J 7 bases; bases outside gene matches: 5. The CDR3 runs 15 residues. In germline, CDR1 is SNHLY, CDR2 FYNNEI. The CDR3 region has the DNA TGTGCCAGCAGTGCCCCTAGCGGGAGGGGGAATGAGCAGTTCTTC. This codes for CASSAPSGRGNEQFF.

This clone was observed a handful of times. The chain carries TRBV5-4 and TRBJ1-6; possibly TRBD1 for D (5 bases). The germline V and J ends were trimmed by 5 bases and 4 bases, with 13 bases remaining between them. Germline V lookup: CDR1 SGHNT, CDR2 YYREEE (reference sequence). This CDR3 has 15 amino acids. The CDR3: CASSLMGGYNSPLHF. CDR3 DNA: TGTGCCAGCAGTTTAATGGGGGGATATAATTCACCCCTCCACTTT.

The rearrangement joins TRBV2 to TRBJ1-1; possible D gene TRBD1, 5 bases. CDR3 length: 12 amino acids. Per germline, CDR1 SNHLY and CDR2 FYNNEI. V lost 3 bases and J 7 bases, leaving 9 bases between the germline ends. CDR3 loop: CASSETADEAFF. The CDR3 DNA reads TGTGCCAGCAGTGAGACAGCCGATGAAGCTTTCTTT.

The chain links TRBV7-3 to TRBJ2-5; D is uncertain. V lost 5 bases to trimming and J lost 9 bases, with 19 bases between them. The germline CDR1 and CDR2 sequences are SGHTA and FQGTGA. The CDR3 is made up of 14 amino acids. The CDR3 loop reads CASSPTRSSLAQYF. The CDR3 nucleotides read TGTGCCAGCAGCCCAACTCGTAGTAGCTTAGCCCAGTACTTC.

The chain carries TRBV20-1 and TRBJ1-2; no definite D call. This CDR3 contains 11 residues. V was clipped by 8 bases and J by 8 bases, with 15 bases between them. Germline V gene lookup returns CDR1 DFQATT and CDR2 SNEGSKA (reference sequence). In DNA form, the CDR3 reads TGCAGTCGTGGGAGGACGGAAGGCTACACCTTC. Translation gives CSRGRTEGYTF.

V gene TRBV14 combines with J gene TRBJ2-3, with TRBD1 matching over 7 bases. The CDR3 is made up of 13 amino acids. Germline V lookup: CDR1 SGHDN, CDR2 FVKESK. V was clipped by 7 bases and J by 2 bases; unmatched bases: 3. The CDR3: CASTGQITDTQYF. DNA of the CDR3: TGTGCCAGCACGGGACAGATCACAGATACGCAGTATTTT.

The chain's CDR3 is CASSPGDYADTQYF. The CDR3 DNA sequence: TGTGCCAGCAGCCCCGGTGACTATGCGGATACGCAGTATTTT. V usage is TRBV7-9 and J usage is TRBJ2-3; a weak D match, TRBD2 (5 bases). Trimming removed 5 bases at V and 6 bases at J, with 15 bases between. CDR3 size: 14 residues. Per the germline V gene, CDR1 is SEHNR and CDR2 is FQNEAQ (reference sequence).

This clone has a single count. This chain uses TRBV19 with TRBJ2-1; 7 bases align to TRBD1. There are 13 residues in the CDR3. V shed 7 bases and J 8 bases; nucleotides not matched to a gene: 8. Germline lookup yields CDR1 LNHDA and CDR2 SQIVND (reference sequence). The CDR3, as DNA: TGTGCCAGTAATACAGGGGATCAGGATGAGCAGTTCTTC. Its protein is CASNTGDQDEQFF.

The chain couples TRBV7-3 to TRBJ1-1; the D gene is possibly TRBD1 (5 bases). Germline values: CDR1 SGHTA, CDR2 FQGTGA. The CDR3 runs 14 residues. The V end was cut by 3 bases, the J end by 0 bases, with 8 bases between. The CDR3 loop is CASSLLGVNTEAFF. The CDR3 nucleotides are TGTGCCAGCAGCTTGTTAGGGGTGAACACTGAAGCTTTCTTT.

The rearrangement uses TRBV25-1 and TRBJ1-1; D gene unclear. Per the germline V gene, CDR1 is MGHDK and CDR2 is SYGVNS. This CDR3 comprises 13 residues. V lost 0 bases and J 1 base, leaving 3 bases between the germline ends. In DNA form, the CDR3 reads TGTGCCAGCAGTGAATATAGGAACACTGAAGCTTTCTTT. This sequence encodes CASSEYRNTEAFF.

The chain employs TRBV18 and TRBJ1-1, with unresolved D. V lost 2 bases and J lost 6, with 10 bases in between. The CDR3 extends over 13 amino acids. CDR1 and CDR2 (germline): KGHSH, LQKENI. DNA of the CDR3: TGTGCCAGCTCACCAAGCGCATCGGCTGAAGCTTTCTTT. This gives the protein CASSPSASAEAFF.

The chain has TRBV18 and TRBJ2-5; 7 nucleotides align to TRBD1. The CDR3 contains 15 residues. Germline V lookup: CDR1 KGHSH, CDR2 LQKENI. Unmatched junction bases numbered 9, after V lost 6 bases and J lost 2 bases. The CDR3 reads CASSPNRDSQETQYF. CDR3 bases: TGTGCCAGCTCCCCAAACCGGGACAGTCAAGAGACCCAGTACTTC.

The rearrangement uses TRBV3-1 (or the pseudogene TRBV3-2) and TRBJ2-7; the match to TRBD2 covers 7 bases. The ends lost 4 bases at V and 1 base at J; junction bases unmatched: 7. The CDR3 is made up of 15 amino acids. Per germline, CDR1 LGHDT and CDR2 YNNKEL (reference sequence). CDR3 in amino acids: CASSPGPGLSYEQYF. DNA of the CDR3: TGTGCCAGCAGCCCTGGTCCGGGACTATCCTACGAGCAGTACTTC.

The chain uses TRBV5-1 and TRBJ2-5; 9 nucleotides match TRBD1. Germline V lookup: CDR1 SGHRS, CDR2 YFSETQ. Trimming removed 4 bases from V and 5 bases from J; junction bases left unmatched: 6. The CDR3 contains 14 residues. DNA for the CDR3: TGCGCCAGCAGCCTGGGACAGGGACGGGAGACCCAGTACTTC. It translates to CASSLGQGRETQYF.

The chain combines TRBV7-2 with TRBJ2-2, with 8 bases fitting TRBD2. The V and J ends lost 1 base and 4 bases, in that order; junction bases with no gene match: 8. This CDR3 comprises 17 residues. Germline CDR1 reads SGHTA; CDR2 reads FQGNSA. The CDR3 coding sequence is TGTGCCAGCAGCTTAGGGGTGGTTAGCGGGGTCACCGGGGAGCTGTTTTTT. Its protein product is CASSLGVVSGVTGELFF.

The V and J genes are TRBV6-4 and TRBJ2-2; 8 positions match TRBD1. With 4 bases clipped from V and 4 bases from J, the junction kept 8 bases outside the gene matches. The germline gives CDR1 MRHNA, CDR2 SNTAGT. CDR3 length equals 16 residues. In DNA form, the CDR3 reads TGTGCCAGCAGTGCAGGGGGCGAGGGTGCCACCGGGGAGCTGTTTTTT. This encodes CASSAGGEGATGELFF.

This chain joins TRBV7-3 and TRBJ2-2; D not certain. The CDR3 extends over 13 amino acids. CDR1 SGHTA and CDR2 FQGTGA come from the germline V gene. V was clipped by 5 bases and J by 5 bases, with 9 bases between them. Here the CDR3 reads CASSPGLTGELFF. The CDR3 DNA sequence: TGTGCCAGCAGCCCAGGTCTTACCGGGGAGCTGTTTTTT.

J is TRBJ1-1 and V is TRBV9; 7 nucleotides match TRBD1. This CDR3 region has 13 residues. Germline V CDR1 and CDR2: SGDLS, YYNGEE. With V trimmed by 0 bases and J by 4 bases, 0 bases remained unmatched. The chain's CDR3 is CASSVGTGTEAFF. In nucleotides, the CDR3 is TGTGCCAGCAGCGTAGGGACAGGCACTGAAGCTTTCTTT.